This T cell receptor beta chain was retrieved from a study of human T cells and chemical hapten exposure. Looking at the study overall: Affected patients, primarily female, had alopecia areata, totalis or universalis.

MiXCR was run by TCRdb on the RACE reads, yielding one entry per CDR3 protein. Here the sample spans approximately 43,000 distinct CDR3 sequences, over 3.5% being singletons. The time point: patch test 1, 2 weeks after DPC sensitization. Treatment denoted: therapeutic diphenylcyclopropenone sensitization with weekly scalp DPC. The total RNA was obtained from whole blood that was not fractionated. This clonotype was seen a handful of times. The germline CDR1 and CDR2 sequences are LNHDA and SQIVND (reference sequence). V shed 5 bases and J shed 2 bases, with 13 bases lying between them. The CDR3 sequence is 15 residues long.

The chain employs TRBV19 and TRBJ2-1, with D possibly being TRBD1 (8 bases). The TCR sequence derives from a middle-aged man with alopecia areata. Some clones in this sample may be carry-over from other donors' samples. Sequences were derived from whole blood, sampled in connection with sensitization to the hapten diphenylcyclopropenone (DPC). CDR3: CASSPQGGAYNEQFF. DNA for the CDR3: TGTGCCAGTAGTCCACAGGGGGGGGCCTACAATGAGCAGTTCTTC.